A selection of T cell receptor beta chains follows, all from one sample in a study of cytomegalovirus exposure and HLA in healthy donors. TCRdb keeps only in-frame clones here, not all; method: immunoSEQ multiplex PCR. The sample carries some 160,000 clones, over 70% recorded once. What was sequenced was PBMCs. Source of these receptors: a man aged 45-65 years in good health and CMV-seropositive. The CDR3 runs from the conserved cysteine through the conserved F or W. D genes are given only for firm matches. Expanded clones get a size class; other rows say once, few or many, or leave the size out.

V gene,J gene,clone size,CDR3 length,D gene,CDR3 protein,CDR3 DNA
TRBV9,TRBJ2-7,-,13,-,CASSGADSYEQYF,TGTGCCAGCAGCGGGGCTGACAGCTACGAGCAGTACTTC
TRBV30,TRBJ2-7,-,14,-,CAWSVGVASYEQYF,TGTGCCTGGAGTGTCGGGGTGGCCTCCTACGAGCAGTACTTC
TRBV9,TRBJ2-1,once,13,-,CASSPPLEDEQFF,TGTGCCAGCAGCCCGCCCCTAGAGGATGAGCAGTTCTTC
TRBV12-5,TRBJ1-6,-,14,-,CASATGTLGSPLHF,TGTGCTAGTGCTACCGGGACACTTGGCTCACCCCTCCACTTT
TRBV27,TRBJ1-5,-,11,-,CASGLYQPQHF,TGTGCCAGCGGACTATATCAGCCCCAGCATTTT
TRBV28,TRBJ1-1,-,17,-,CASSLWGGVGGNTEAFF,TGTGCCAGCAGTTTATGGGGAGGGGTGGGCGGGAACACTGAAGCTTTCTTT
TRBV27,TRBJ2-5,-,14,TRBD1,CASSFNRGQETQYF,TGTGCCAGCAGTTTTAACAGGGGGCAAGAGACCCAGTACTTC
TRBV4-1,TRBJ2-3,-,17,-,CASSQPTGLHITDTQYF,TGCGCCAGCAGCCAACCCACGGGACTCCATATTACAGATACGCAGTATTTT
TRBV30,TRBJ1-2,-,13,-,CAWRTRGAYGYTF,TGTGCCTGGAGGACTAGGGGCGCTTATGGCTACACCTTC
TRBV30,TRBJ1-5,-,13,TRBD1,CAWSRGLGQPQHF,TGTGCCTGGAGTAGGGGGCTGGGTCAGCCCCAGCATTTT
TRBV6-5,TRBJ2-5,-,12,-,CASTNRRETQYF,TGTGCCAGCACCAACCGGCGGGAGACCCAGTACTTC
TRBV5-1,TRBJ2-5,-,14,-,CASSPRQIQETQYF,TGCGCCAGCAGCCCACGACAGATTCAAGAGACCCAGTACTTC
TRBV27,TRBJ1-2,-,16,-,CASSFLERVGLYGYTF,TGTGCCAGCAGTTTCCTCGAGAGGGTTGGACTCTATGGCTACACCTTC
TRBV4-3,TRBJ1-2,-,16,-,CASSQESIAGEYGYTF,TGCGCCAGCAGCCAAGAGTCTATTGCCGGGGAATATGGCTACACCTTC
TRBV9,TRBJ1-5,once,13,-,CASSVGARQPQHF,TGTGCCAGCAGCGTGGGGGCCCGTCAGCCCCAGCATTTT
TRBV9,TRBJ2-7,few,16,TRBD2,CASSVAPQRGTGEQYF,TGTGCCAGCAGCGTAGCCCCCCAGCGGGGTACGGGCGAGCAGTACTTC